These T cell receptor beta chains were read from a single sample in a study of blood T cell repertoires in COVID-19. This table comes from immunoSEQ multiplex PCR, and its TCRdb copy is limited to in-frame clones, with some not included. Among 200,000 to 250,000 clones listed, approximately 82% were seen once. Sequenced: peripheral blood. Every receptor here comes from a woman of 80 years or more with acute or convalescent COVID-19. Each CDR3 is given with its conserved first and last residue. The D gene is left open where the match is weak. Rows may omit the clone size; those that give it use once, few, many or a size class.

TRBV6-5	.	TRBJ2-3	.	CASSFTPGLDTDTQYF	TGTGCCAGCAGTTTCACCCCAGGGTTAGACACAGATACGCAGTATTTT
TRBV18	.	TRBJ1-2	TRBD1	CASSVGQGKDGYTF	TGTGCCAGCTCCGTGGGACAGGGGAAAGATGGCTACACCTTC
TRBV5-1	.	TRBJ2-1	.	CASRQGIGNEQFF	TGCGCCAGCAGGCAGGGGATCGGGAATGAGCAGTTCTTC
TRBV28	.	TRBJ2-7	.	CASRVLSSYEQYF	TGTGCCAGCAGAGTCCTGAGCTCCTACGAGCAGTACTTC
TRBV10-3	.	TRBJ1-5	.	CAIRNEGQPQHF	TGTGCCATCAGAAATGAGGGACAGCCCCAGCATTTT
TRBV4-1	.	TRBJ1-1	.	CASSHNTGSNTEAFF	TGCGCCAGCAGCCATAACACAGGGTCCAACACTGAAGCTTTCTTT
TRBV19	.	TRBJ1-5	.	CASSPGGWSNQPQHF	TGTGCCAGTAGCCCGGGGGGTTGGAGCAATCAGCCCCAGCATTTT
TRBV7-3	few	TRBJ1-6	.	CASSLSRPGTNSPLHF	TGTGCCAGCAGCCTTTCTCGCCCAGGCACTAATTCACCCCTCCACTTT
TRBV5-1	.	TRBJ1-4	.	CASSSGQRYEKLFF	TGCGCCAGCAGCTCCGGACAGCGATACGAAAAACTGTTTTTT
TRBV5-1	.	TRBJ2-1	.	CASSPDEGNSYNEQFF	TGCGCCAGCAGCCCGGACGAGGGAAACTCCTACAATGAGCAGTTCTTC
TRBV12-3/TRBV12-4	.	TRBJ1-2	.	CASTLLLYGYTF	TGTGCCAGCACCCTTCTCCTCTATGGCTACACCTTC
TRBV2	.	TRBJ1-2	.	CASSERVHYGYTF	TGTGCCAGCAGTGAGAGGGTTCACTATGGCTACACCTTC
TRBV5-1	.	TRBJ1-6	TRBD1	CASSLDRVFSPLHF	TGCGCCAGCAGCCTCGACAGGGTATTTTCACCCCTCCACTTT